This T cell receptor beta chain was sequenced during a study of T cells after posttransplantation cyclophosphamide. Study-wide results and limits: Later blood repertoires were often dominated by clones from the donor CD8+ memory compartment.

This table comes from immunoSEQ multiplex PCR, and its TCRdb copy is limited to in-frame clones, with some not included. The sample offers about 40,000 clones and no singletons, the top ten holding 4.5%. This clone was detected many times. Antigen: not known. This related bone marrow graft donor gave peripheral blood on the day of marrow donation. This CDR3 spans 13 amino acids. V trimming: 0 bases; J trimming: 8 bases; junction bases outside the gene matches: 4. CDR1 SGHRS and CDR2 YFSETQ come from the germline V gene. This chain joins TRBV5-1 and TRBJ1-2; 7 bases align to TRBD1. Sequenced input: PBMCs. The sequence was collected from a woman aged 45-59 years in good health and a related stem cell transplant donor. CDR3 coding DNA: TGCGCCAGCAGCTTGGACAGGGGCTGGGGCTACACCTTC. Amino acids: CASSLDRGWGYTF.